This T cell receptor (beta chain) was observed in a study of spatial heterogeneity in lung cancer. Study results and limitations: Counts of expanded intratumoral alpha and beta TCRs tracked tumor mutation counts. Estimated TCR-seq coverage of tumor T cells was only about 7% for alpha chains. For beta chains, the corresponding estimate was 12% to 15%.

This clonotype was seen ten or more times. Antigen: not known. The CDR3 runs to 13 residues. The V end lost 1 base, the J end lost 9 bases, and 11 bases lay between the germline ends. The germline CDR1 and CDR2 sequences are SGHRS and YFSETQ. All TCR cDNA molecules were individually tagged with a unique molecular identifier. TCRdb passed the 5' RACE reads through MiXCR, listing each CDR3 protein once. The sample lists 15,000 or so distinct CDR3 sequences, 4.7% occurring once. As to time point: sample taken at primary tumor resection. Researchers sequenced whole RNA taken from tumor, nontumor lung or frozen PBMC without sorting.

This TCR came from a female donor with early-stage non-small cell lung cancer. This rearrangement joins TRBV5-1 to TRBJ2-1; a weak D match, TRBD2 (5 bases). The material sequenced was lung tumor tissue, taken at surgery. Written as DNA, the CDR3 is TGCGCCAGCAGCTTGAACGGGAATCGTGAGCAGTTCTTC. The encoded protein is CASSLNGNREQFF.